This T cell receptor beta chain emerged from a study of response to subunit inactivated influenza vaccine. TCRdb re-called the RT-PCR reads with MiXCR, one entry per CDR3 protein. The profile shows 800,000 to 1,000,000 distinct CDR3 sequences, 21% of them singletons. Study results and caveats: Authors suggested that a seasonal influenza vaccination recruits few new T cells each time.

A word on this clonotype: Its target is not known.

The sample was PBMCs from blood, taken 5 days after vaccination. The source is a man aged 45 to 65 who received an inactivated influenza vaccine.

The CDR3 bases are TGCAGCGTGAGGGGGGAGGGGCGAGGGCAGCCCCAGCATTTT. It specifies CSVRGEGRGQPQHF. The rearrangement joins TRBV29-1 to TRBJ1-5; TRBD1 is a possible D gene (6 bases). V was clipped by 6 bases and J by 7 bases, with 19 bases between them. This CDR3 has 14 amino acids. Germline values: CDR1 SQVTM, CDR2 ANQGSEA.